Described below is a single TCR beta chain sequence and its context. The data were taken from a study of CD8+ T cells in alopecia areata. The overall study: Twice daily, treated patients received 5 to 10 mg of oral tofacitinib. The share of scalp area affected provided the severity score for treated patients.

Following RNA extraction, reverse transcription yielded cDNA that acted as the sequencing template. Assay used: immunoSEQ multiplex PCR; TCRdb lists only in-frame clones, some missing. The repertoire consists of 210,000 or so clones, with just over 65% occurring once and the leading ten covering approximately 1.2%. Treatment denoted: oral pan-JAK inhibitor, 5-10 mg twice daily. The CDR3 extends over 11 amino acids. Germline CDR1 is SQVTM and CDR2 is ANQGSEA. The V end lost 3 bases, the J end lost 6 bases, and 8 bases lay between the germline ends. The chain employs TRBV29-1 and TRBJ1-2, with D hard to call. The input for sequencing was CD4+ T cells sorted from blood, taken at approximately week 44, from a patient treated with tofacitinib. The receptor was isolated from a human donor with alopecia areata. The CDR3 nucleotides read TGCAGCGTTGACCCCTCGGATGGCTACACCTTC. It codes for CSVDPSDGYTF.